The present T cell receptor (beta chain) was sequenced within a study of blood T cell repertoires in COVID-19. Overall study: From the United States, Italy and Spain came samples of acute and convalescent COVID-19. Sample material is recorded as cDNA or gDNA derived from T cells, B-cell-depleted T cells, or PBMCs.

Germline V gene sequence: CDR1 SGHNT, CDR2 YYREEE (reference sequence). This CDR3 comprises 18 residues. Trimming left V 0 bases short and J 2 bases short, with 15 bases between. As originally analysed: Reference gene primers were amplified, and this amplification served to estimate nucleated cell counts. Assay: immunoSEQ multiplex PCR; the TCRdb copy retains only in-frame clones and omits some. V, J and clone size are taken as reported in that table, and D and trimming were inferred from the DNA itself. The sample gives almost 80,000 clones, approximately 82% of which show up once; 30% to 45% is in the top ten.

Sequencing was carried out using peripheral blood. The V and J genes are TRBV5-4 and TRBJ2-6; possible D gene TRBD1, 6 bases. This clonotype was sampled from a woman between 70 and 85 years old with acute or convalescent COVID-19. The CDR3 loop reads CASSLDYSGAPGANVLTF. CDR3 sequence (DNA): TGTGCCAGCAGCTTGGATTATTCAGGGGCTCCTGGGGCCAACGTCCTGACTTTC.